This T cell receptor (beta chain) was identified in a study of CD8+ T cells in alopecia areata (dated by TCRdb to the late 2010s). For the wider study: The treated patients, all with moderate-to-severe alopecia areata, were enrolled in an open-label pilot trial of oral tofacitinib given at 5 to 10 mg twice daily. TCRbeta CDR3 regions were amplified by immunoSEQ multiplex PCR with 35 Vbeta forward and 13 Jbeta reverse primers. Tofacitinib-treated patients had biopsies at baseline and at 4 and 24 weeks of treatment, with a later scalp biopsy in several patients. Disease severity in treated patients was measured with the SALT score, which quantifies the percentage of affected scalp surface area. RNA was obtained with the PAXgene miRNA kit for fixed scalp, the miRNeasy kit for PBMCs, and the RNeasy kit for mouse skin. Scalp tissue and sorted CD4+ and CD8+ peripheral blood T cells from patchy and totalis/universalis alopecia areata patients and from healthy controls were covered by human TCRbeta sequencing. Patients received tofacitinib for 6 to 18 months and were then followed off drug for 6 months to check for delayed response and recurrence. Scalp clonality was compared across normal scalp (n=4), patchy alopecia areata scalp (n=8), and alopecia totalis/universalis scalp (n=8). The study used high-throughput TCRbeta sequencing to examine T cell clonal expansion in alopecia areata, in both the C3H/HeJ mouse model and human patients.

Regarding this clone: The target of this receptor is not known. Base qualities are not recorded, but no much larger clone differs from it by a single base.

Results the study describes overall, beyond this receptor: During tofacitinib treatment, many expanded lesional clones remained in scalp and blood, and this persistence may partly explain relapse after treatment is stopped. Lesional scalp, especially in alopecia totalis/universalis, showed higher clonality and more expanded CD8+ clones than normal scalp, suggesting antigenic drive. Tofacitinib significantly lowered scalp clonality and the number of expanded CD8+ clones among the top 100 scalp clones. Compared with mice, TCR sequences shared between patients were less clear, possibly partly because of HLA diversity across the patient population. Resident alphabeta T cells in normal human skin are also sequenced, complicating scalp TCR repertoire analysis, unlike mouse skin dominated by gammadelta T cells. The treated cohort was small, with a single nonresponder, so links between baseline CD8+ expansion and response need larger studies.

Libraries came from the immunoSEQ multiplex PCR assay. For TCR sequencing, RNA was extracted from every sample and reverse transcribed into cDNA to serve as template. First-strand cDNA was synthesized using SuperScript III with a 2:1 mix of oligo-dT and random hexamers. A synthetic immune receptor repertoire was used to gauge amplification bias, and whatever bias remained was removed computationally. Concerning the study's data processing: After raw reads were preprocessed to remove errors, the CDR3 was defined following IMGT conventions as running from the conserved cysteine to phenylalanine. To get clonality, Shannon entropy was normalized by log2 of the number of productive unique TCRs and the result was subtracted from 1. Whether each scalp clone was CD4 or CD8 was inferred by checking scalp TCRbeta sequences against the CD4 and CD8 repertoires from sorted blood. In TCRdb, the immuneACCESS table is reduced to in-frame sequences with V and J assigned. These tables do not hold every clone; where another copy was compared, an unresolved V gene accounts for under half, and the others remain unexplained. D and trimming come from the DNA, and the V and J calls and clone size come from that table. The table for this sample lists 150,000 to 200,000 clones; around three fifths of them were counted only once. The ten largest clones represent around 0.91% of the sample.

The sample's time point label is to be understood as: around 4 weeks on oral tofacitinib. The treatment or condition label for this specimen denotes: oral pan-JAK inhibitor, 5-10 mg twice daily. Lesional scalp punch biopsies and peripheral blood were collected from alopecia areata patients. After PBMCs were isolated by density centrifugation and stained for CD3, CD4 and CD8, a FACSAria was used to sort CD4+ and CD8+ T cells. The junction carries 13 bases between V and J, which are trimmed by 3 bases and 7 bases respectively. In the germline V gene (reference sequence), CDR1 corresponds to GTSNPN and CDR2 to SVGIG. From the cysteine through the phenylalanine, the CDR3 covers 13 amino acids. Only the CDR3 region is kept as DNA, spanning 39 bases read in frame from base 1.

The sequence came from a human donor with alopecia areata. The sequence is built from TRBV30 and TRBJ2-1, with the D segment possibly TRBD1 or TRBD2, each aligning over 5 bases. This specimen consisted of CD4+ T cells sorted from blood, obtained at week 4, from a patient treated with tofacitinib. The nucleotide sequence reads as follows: TGTGCCTGGAGGGCAGCCGAGGGGAATGAGCAGTTCTTC. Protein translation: CAWRAAEGNEQFF.